This record concerns one T cell receptor beta chain sequence. From germline, CDR1 is SGHNT and CDR2 YYREEE (reference sequence). The CDR3 runs 14 residues. Trimming took 4 bases from V and 4 from J, leaving 15 bases between them. The sample originates from a study of chemoradiotherapy in HPV16-positive cancers. Repeated repertoire sampling spanned the course of chemoradiotherapy. Assay used: immunoSEQ multiplex PCR; TCRdb lists only in-frame clones, some missing. The sample has about 4,700 clones, around 80% seen once. The receptor comes from a human donor with HPV-associated anogenital cancer. Sequenced here: tumor tissue, sampled from a patient who underwent chemoradiotherapy. V and J are TRBV5-4 and TRBJ2-7; D not certain. CDR3: CASSPGVEGYEQYF. The CDR3 nucleotides read TGTGCCAGCAGCCCCGGAGTGGAAGGGTACGAGCAGTACTTC.